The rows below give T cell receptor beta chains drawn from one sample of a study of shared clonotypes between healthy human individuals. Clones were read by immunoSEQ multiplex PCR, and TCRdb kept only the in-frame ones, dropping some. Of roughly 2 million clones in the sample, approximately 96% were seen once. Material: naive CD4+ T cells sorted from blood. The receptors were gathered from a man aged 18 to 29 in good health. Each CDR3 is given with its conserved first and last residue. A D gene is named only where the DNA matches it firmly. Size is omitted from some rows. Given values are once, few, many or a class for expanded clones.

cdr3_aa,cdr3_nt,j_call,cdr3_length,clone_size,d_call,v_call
CASSPPTGGAVYGYTF,TGTGCCAGCTCACCACCGACAGGGGGCGCAGTCTATGGCTACACCTTC,TRBJ1-2,16,-,TRBD1,TRBV18
CASRGTGGSGANVLTF,TGTGCCAGCAGAGGGACAGGTGGGAGTGGGGCCAACGTCCTGACTTTC,TRBJ2-6,16,-,TRBD1,TRBV7-9
CAWSLGLEAGELFF,TGTGCCTGGAGTTTGGGGCTCGAAGCCGGGGAGCTGTTTTTT,TRBJ2-2,14,-,-,TRBV30
CASSPSGGTYEQYF,TGCGCCAGCAGCCCATCAGGGGGCACCTACGAGCAGTACTTC,TRBJ2-7,14,-,TRBD1,TRBV4-3
CASSFSSRLAGLETQYF,TGTGCCAGCAGCTTCTCCTCCAGACTAGCGGGGTTGGAGACCCAGTACTTC,TRBJ2-5,17,-,TRBD2,TRBV11-2
CASSFPGKDIQYF,TGTGCCAGCAGCTTCCCAGGGAAGGACATTCAGTACTTC,TRBJ2-4,13,-,-,TRBV5-4
CASSEGRGLSVDTQYF,TGTGCCAGCAGTGAGGGCAGGGGATTGAGCGTAGATACGCAGTATTTT,TRBJ2-3,16,once,-,TRBV6-1
CASCAGGRPDTQYF,TGTGCCAGCTGTGCGGGGGGGCGGCCGGATACGCAGTATTTT,TRBJ2-3,14,once,TRBD2,TRBV28
CASSPSPILGANTEAFF,TGTGCCAGCTCACCTTCTCCGATTCTCGGAGCGAACACTGAAGCTTTCTTT,TRBJ1-1,17,-,-,TRBV18
CASSPSRTRGPNNEQFF,TGTGCCAGCTCACCAAGCCGAACCAGAGGCCCTAACAATGAGCAGTTCTTC,TRBJ2-1,17,-,-,TRBV18
CATSRDPKETQYF,TGTGCCACCAGCAGAGACCCCAAGGAGACCCAGTACTTC,TRBJ2-5,13,-,-,TRBV15
CAWSKGTYGYTF,TGTGCCTGGAGCAAAGGGACCTATGGCTACACCTTC,TRBJ1-2,12,-,-,TRBV30
CASTALGQGVGNTIYF,TGTGCCAGCACCGCCTTGGGACAGGGGGTTGGAAACACCATATATTTT,TRBJ1-3,16,-,TRBD1,TRBV11-2
CASSSLGEAFF,TGTGCCAGCAGTTCCCTTGGTGAAGCTTTCTTT,TRBJ1-1,11,-,-,TRBV6-1
CASSLAGYRSYEQYF,TGCGCCAGCAGCTTGGCCGGGTACCGATCCTACGAGCAGTACTTC,TRBJ2-7,15,-,-,TRBV5-1
CASSFSEVENTIYF,TGTGCCAGCAGCTTCTCGGAGGTAGAGAACACCATATATTTT,TRBJ1-3,14,-,-,TRBV7-2
CASSEGQTDREETQYF,TGTGCCAGCAGTGAAGGTCAAACAGACCGGGAGGAGACCCAGTACTTC,TRBJ2-5,16,-,-,TRBV2
CASRREYEQYF,TGTGCCAGCCGTCGGGAATACGAGCAGTACTTC,TRBJ2-7,11,-,-,TRBV6-5
CASSARLAGSNTGELFF,TGTGCCAGCAGTGCCCGACTAGCGGGTTCGAACACCGGGGAGCTGTTTTTT,TRBJ2-2,17,-,TRBD2,TRBV2
CAWSVGSVSNQPQHF,TGTGCCTGGAGTGTAGGGTCGGTGAGCAATCAGCCCCAGCATTTT,TRBJ1-5,15,-,-,TRBV30
CASSNGLAGADTQYF,TGCGCCAGCAGTAACGGACTAGCGGGAGCAGATACGCAGTATTTT,TRBJ2-3,15,-,TRBD2,TRBV5-1
CASSLLGTSNTGELFF,TGCGCCAGCAGCTTGTTAGGGACATCAAACACCGGGGAGCTGTTTTTT,TRBJ2-2,16,-,-,TRBV5-1
CASSLPGNHEQYF,TGTGCCAGCAGCCTGCCCGGGAACCACGAGCAGTACTTC,TRBJ2-7,13,once,-,TRBV11-1
CASSLEPGVNTEAFF,TGTGCCAGCAGCTTAGAGCCAGGGGTGAACACTGAAGCTTTCTTT,TRBJ1-1,15,-,-,TRBV11-2
CASLTRSGSNEQYF,TGTGCCAGCCTCACTCGGTCCGGGTCCAACGAGCAGTACTTC,TRBJ2-7,14,-,-,TRBV27
CASSSGQDTYEQYF,TGTGCCAGCAGCTCGGGACAGGACACCTACGAGCAGTACTTC,TRBJ2-7,14,-,TRBD1,TRBV7-9
CASSPNTDTQYF,TGTGCCAGCAGCCCTAACACAGATACGCAGTATTTT,TRBJ2-3,12,-,-,TRBV11-3
CASSGYLTGELFF,TGCGCCAGCAGTGGATACTTGACCGGGGAGCTGTTTTTT,TRBJ2-2,13,-,-,TRBV10-1
CASSYSEGHYGYTF,TGTGCCAGCAGTTACTCAGAGGGCCACTATGGCTACACCTTC,TRBJ1-2,14,-,-,TRBV6-5
CASSPSAGPNTEAFF,TGTGCCAGCTCACCATCCGCAGGGCCGAACACTGAAGCTTTCTTT,TRBJ1-1,15,-,-,TRBV18
CASSPRTANTEAFF,TGTGCCAGCAGCCCAAGGACAGCGAACACTGAAGCTTTCTTT,TRBJ1-1,14,-,-,TRBV7-2
CASSSPGGTEAFF,TGCGCCAGCAGCTCCCCAGGGGGCACTGAAGCTTTCTTT,TRBJ1-1,13,-,TRBD1,TRBV5-1
CASSLGTGGYTEAFF,TGTGCCAGCAGTTTAGGGACAGGGGGCTACACTGAAGCTTTCTTT,TRBJ1-1,15,-,TRBD1,TRBV27
CASRSIKGQKNSGANVLTF,TGTGCCAGCAGATCTATCAAGGGACAGAAGAACTCTGGGGCCAACGTCCTGACTTTC,TRBJ2-6,19,-,TRBD1,TRBV11-2
CASSHARTDTDTQYF,TGCGCCAGCAGCCATGCACGGACAGACACAGATACGCAGTATTTT,TRBJ2-3,15,-,-,TRBV4-1
CASSASQGAVDTQYF,TGTGCCAGCAGCGCATCACAGGGGGCGGTAGATACGCAGTATTTT,TRBJ2-3,15,-,TRBD1,TRBV9
CASSPPRAQQGRNSPLHF,TGTGCCAGCTCACCACCGCGGGCGCAACAGGGGAGGAATTCACCCCTCCACTTT,TRBJ1-6,18,-,TRBD1,TRBV18
CSVRPGTGTYEQYF,TGCAGCGTTAGGCCCGGGACAGGGACCTACGAGCAGTACTTC,TRBJ2-7,14,-,TRBD1,TRBV29-1
CASTPSGAAGANVLTF,TGCGCCAGCACCCCAAGTGGAGCGGCTGGGGCCAACGTCCTGACTTTC,TRBJ2-6,16,-,-,TRBV4-1
CASTLTGGLGYNEQFF,TGTGCCAGCACCTTGACAGGGGGTCTTGGGTACAATGAGCAGTTCTTC,TRBJ2-1,16,-,TRBD1,TRBV11-2
CASKDRVWTGRQETQYF,TGTGCCAGCAAGGACCGGGTTTGGACGGGCAGACAAGAGACCCAGTACTTC,TRBJ2-5,17,-,-,TRBV2
CASSRTQPQHF,TGTGCCAGCTCAAGGACTCAGCCCCAGCATTTT,TRBJ1-5,11,-,-,TRBV6-1
CASRTQGWGEKLFF,TGTGCCAGCAGAACACAGGGATGGGGTGAAAAACTGTTTTTT,TRBJ1-4,14,-,-,TRBV6-1
CASSYGTENEKLFF,TGCGCCAGCAGCTACGGGACGGAGAATGAAAAACTGTTTTTT,TRBJ1-4,14,-,-,TRBV5-1
CASRNLGQGTYEQYF,TGTGCCAGCAGAAACCTCGGACAGGGTACCTACGAGCAGTACTTC,TRBJ2-7,15,-,TRBD1,TRBV27
CASSLAGTLSSGANVLTF,TGTGCCAGCAGCTTAGCAGGGACACTTAGCTCTGGGGCCAACGTCCTGACTTTC,TRBJ2-6,18,-,-,TRBV7-6
CASSRAPGGNTEAFF,TGTGCCAGCAGCAGGGCTCCCGGGGGGAACACTGAAGCTTTCTTT,TRBJ1-1,15,-,-,TRBV5-5
CASSSGTGRFEKLFF,TGTGCCAGCAGTTCCGGGACAGGGAGATTTGAAAAACTGTTTTTT,TRBJ1-4,15,-,TRBD1,TRBV6-5
CAWSLPRGNTIYF,TGTGCCTGGAGTCTACCGCGGGGAAACACCATATATTTT,TRBJ1-3,13,-,-,TRBV30
CASSSTATGLGYTF,TGTGCCAGCAGCTCGACAGCTACGGGTTTAGGCTACACCTTC,TRBJ1-2,14,-,-,TRBV5-4
CASSVYGDGLETQYF,TGTGCCAGCAGCGTGTACGGGGACGGATTGGAGACCCAGTACTTC,TRBJ2-5,15,-,-,TRBV9
CAISAGTSGLRSSYEQYF,TGTGCCATCAGTGCTGGGACTAGCGGGCTCCGGAGCTCCTACGAGCAGTACTTC,TRBJ2-7,18,-,TRBD2,TRBV10-3
CASSLLPGQGEQYF,TGTGCCAGCTCTCTACTTCCGGGACAGGGAGAGCAGTACTTC,TRBJ2-7,14,-,TRBD1,TRBV18
CASGVTGDNTEAFF,TGTGCCAGCGGTGTAACGGGGGACAACACTGAAGCTTTCTTT,TRBJ1-1,14,-,-,TRBV11-2
CASSLSTSGGAPTGELFF,TGTGCCAGCAGTTTAAGCACTAGCGGGGGAGCCCCGACCGGGGAGCTGTTTTTT,TRBJ2-2,18,-,TRBD2,TRBV27
CASRPSRGRAGETQYF,TGTGCCAGCAGGCCGAGTCGGGGCAGGGCCGGGGAGACCCAGTACTTC,TRBJ2-5,16,-,-,TRBV6-6